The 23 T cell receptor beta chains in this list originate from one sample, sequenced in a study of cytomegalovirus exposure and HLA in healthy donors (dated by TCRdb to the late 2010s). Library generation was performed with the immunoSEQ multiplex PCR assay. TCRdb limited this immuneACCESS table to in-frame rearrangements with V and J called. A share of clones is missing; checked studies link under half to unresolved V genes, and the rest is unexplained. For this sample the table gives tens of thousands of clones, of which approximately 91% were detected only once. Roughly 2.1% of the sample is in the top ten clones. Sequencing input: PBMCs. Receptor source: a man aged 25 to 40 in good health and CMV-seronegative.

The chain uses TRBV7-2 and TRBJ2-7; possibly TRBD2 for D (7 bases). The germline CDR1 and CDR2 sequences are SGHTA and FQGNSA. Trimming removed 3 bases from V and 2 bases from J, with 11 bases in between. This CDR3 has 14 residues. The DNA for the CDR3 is TGTGCCAGCAGCTTTGGGGGGGCGCCCTACGAGCAGTACTTC. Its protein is CASSFGGAPYEQYF. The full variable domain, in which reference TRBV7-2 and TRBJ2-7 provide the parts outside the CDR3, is GAGVSQSPSNKVTEKGKDVELRCDPISGHTALYWYRQSLGQGLEFLIYFQGNSAPDKSGLPSDRFSAERTGGSVSTLTIQRTQQEDSAVYLCASSFGGAPYEQYFGPGTRLTVT.

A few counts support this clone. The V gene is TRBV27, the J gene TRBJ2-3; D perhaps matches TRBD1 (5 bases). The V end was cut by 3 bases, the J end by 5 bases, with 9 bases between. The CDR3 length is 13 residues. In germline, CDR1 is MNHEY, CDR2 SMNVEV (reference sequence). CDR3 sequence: CASSLSQGDTQYF. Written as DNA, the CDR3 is TGTGCCAGCAGTTTGTCGCAGGGAGATACGCAGTATTTT.

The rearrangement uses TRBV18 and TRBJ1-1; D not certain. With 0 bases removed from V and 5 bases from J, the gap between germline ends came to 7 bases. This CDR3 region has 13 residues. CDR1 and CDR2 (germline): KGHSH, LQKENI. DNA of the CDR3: TGTGCCAGCTCACCACCGTCTCTTACTGAAGCTTTCTTT. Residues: CASSPPSLTEAFF.

Here the CDR3 DNA reads TGTGCCAGCAGCTTAACGAGGGATGGGAACACTGAAGCTTTCTTT. Encoded protein: CASSLTRDGNTEAFF. The chain is built from TRBV7-3 and TRBJ1-1; D is unclear. V shed 0 bases and J shed 1 base, with 9 bases lying between them. From germline, CDR1 is SGHTA and CDR2 FQGTGA. This CDR3 has 15 residues.

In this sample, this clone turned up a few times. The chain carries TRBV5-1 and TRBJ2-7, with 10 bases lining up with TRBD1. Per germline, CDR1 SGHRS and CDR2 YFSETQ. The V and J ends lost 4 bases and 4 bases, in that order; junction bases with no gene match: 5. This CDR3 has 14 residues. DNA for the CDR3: TGCGCCAGCAGCGCGGGACAGGGGCTGTACGAGCAGTACTTC. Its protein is CASSAGQGLYEQYF. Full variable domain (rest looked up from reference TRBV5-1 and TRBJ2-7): KAGVTQTPRYLIKTRGQQVTLSCSPISGHRSVSWYQQTPGQGLQFLFEYFSETQRNKGNFPGRFSGRQFSNSRSEMNVSTLELGDSALYLCASSAGQGLYEQYFGPGTRLTVT.

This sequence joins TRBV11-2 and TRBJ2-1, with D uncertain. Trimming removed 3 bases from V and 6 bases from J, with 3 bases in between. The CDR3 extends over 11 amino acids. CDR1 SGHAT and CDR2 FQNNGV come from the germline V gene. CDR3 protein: CASSFSNEQFF. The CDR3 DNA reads TGTGCCAGCAGCTTCTCCAATGAGCAGTTCTTC.

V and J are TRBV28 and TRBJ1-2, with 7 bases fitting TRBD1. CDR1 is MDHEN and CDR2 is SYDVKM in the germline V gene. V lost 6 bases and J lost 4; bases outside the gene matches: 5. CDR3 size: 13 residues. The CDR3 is CASRSQGSYGYTF. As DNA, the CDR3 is TGTGCCAGCAGGTCACAGGGGAGCTATGGCTACACCTTC.

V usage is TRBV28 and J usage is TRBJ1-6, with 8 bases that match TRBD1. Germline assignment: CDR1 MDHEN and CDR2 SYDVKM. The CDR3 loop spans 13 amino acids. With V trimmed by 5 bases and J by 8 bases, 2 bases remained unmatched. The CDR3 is CASSDRGYSPLHF. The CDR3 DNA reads TGTGCCAGCAGTGACAGGGGTTATTCACCCCTCCACTTT.

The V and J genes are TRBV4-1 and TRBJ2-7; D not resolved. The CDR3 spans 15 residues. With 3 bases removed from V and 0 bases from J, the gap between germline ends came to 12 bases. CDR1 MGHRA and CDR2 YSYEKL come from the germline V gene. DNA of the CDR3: TGCGCCAGCAGCCAGTCATTCAGTCCCTCCTACGAGCAGTACTTC. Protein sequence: CASSQSFSPSYEQYF.

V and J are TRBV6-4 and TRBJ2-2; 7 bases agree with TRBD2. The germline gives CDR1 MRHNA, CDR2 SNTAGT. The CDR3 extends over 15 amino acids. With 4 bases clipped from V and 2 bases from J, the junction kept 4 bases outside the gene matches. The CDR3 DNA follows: TGTGCCAGCAGTGTCAGCGGGGTTAACACCGGGGAGCTGTTTTTT. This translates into CASSVSGVNTGELFF.

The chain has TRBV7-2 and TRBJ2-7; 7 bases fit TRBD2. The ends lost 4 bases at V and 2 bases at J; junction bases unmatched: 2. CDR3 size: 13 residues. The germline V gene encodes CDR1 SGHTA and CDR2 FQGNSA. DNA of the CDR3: TGTGCCAGCAGCTCGGGAGGCCCCTACGAGCAGTACTTC. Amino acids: CASSSGGPYEQYF.

CDR3 DNA: TGTGCCATCTCACTAGAAAACGAGCAGTACTTC. Encoded protein: CAISLENEQYF. This rearrangement joins TRBV27 to TRBJ2-7, with D possibly being TRBD2 (5 bases). Germline lookup yields CDR1 MNHEY and CDR2 SMNVEV (reference sequence). V lost 10 bases and J lost 5, with 12 bases in between. The CDR3 runs 11 residues.

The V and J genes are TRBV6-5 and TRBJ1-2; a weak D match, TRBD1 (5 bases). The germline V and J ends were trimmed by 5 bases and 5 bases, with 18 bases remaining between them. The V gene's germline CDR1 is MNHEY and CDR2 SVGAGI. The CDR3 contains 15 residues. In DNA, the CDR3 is TGTGCCAGCAGTAAATCCGGGACGGAGGGTTATGGCTACACCTTC. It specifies CASSKSGTEGYGYTF.

The CDR3 is CASRTGTGGVFSNQPQHF. CDR3 DNA sequence: TGTGCCAGTAGGACCGGGACAGGGGGCGTTTTTAGCAATCAGCCCCAGCATTTT. The gene calls are TRBV19 and TRBJ1-5; TRBD1 matches 12 bases. Germline assignment: CDR1 LNHDA and CDR2 SQIVND (reference sequence). The ends lost 6 bases at V and 0 bases at J; junction bases unmatched: 9. The CDR3 has 18 residues.

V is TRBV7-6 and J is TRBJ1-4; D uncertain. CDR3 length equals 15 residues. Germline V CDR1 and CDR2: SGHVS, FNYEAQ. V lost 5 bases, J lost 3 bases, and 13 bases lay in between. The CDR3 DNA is TGTGCCAGCAGCCCAGACCCGAGGGCTAATGAAAAACTGTTTTTT. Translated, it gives CASSPDPRANEKLFF.

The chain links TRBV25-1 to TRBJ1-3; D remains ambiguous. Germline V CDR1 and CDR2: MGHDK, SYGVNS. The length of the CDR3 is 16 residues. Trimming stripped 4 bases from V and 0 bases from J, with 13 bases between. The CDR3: CASSGRERTSGNTIYF. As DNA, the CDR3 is TGTGCCAGCAGTGGTCGTGAGCGGACCTCTGGAAACACCATATATTTT.

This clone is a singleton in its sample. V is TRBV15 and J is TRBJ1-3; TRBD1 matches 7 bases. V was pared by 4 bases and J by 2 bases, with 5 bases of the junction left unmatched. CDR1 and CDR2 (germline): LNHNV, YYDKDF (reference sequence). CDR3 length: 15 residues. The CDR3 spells CATSIDRDPGNTIYF. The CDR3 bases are TGTGCCACCAGCATTGACAGGGACCCTGGAAACACCATATATTTT. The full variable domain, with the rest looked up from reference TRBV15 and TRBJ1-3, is DAMVIQNPRYQVTQFGKPVTLSCSQTLNHNVMYWYQQKSSQAPKLLFHYYDKDFNNEADTPDNFQSRRPNTSFCFLDIRSPGLGDTAMYLCATSIDRDPGNTIYFGEGSWLTVV.

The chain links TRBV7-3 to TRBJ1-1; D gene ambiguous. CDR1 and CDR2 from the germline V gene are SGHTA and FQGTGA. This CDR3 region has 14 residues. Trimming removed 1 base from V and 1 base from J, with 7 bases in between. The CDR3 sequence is CASSLMAENTEAFF. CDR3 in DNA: TGTGCCAGCAGCTTAATGGCAGAGAACACTGAAGCTTTCTTT.

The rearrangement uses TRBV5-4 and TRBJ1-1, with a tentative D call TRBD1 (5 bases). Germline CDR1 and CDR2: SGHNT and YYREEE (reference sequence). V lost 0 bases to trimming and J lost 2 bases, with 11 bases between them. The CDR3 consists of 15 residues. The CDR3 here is CASSLARQLNTEAFF. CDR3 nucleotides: TGTGCCAGCAGCTTGGCTCGACAGCTAAACACTGAAGCTTTCTTT.

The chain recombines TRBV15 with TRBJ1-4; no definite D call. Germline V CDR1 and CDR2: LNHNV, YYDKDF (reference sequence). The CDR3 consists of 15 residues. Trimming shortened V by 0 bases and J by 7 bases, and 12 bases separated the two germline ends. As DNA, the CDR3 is TGTGCCACCAGCAGAGAAGGGTCAGGAGGTGAAAAACTGTTTTTT. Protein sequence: CATSREGSGGEKLFF.

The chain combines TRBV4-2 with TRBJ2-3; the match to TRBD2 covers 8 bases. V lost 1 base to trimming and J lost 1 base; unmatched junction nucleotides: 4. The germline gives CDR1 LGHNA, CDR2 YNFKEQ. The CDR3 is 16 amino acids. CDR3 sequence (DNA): TGTGCCAGCAGCCAAGCCGGGACTAGGGGCACAGATACGCAGTATTTT. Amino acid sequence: CASSQAGTRGTDTQYF.

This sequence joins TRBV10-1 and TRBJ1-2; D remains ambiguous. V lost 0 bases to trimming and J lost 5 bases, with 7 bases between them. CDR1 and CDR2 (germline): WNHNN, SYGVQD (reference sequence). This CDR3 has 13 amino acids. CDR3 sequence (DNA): TGCGCCAGCAGTGAGTCAGTCGAGTATGGCTACACCTTC. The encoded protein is CASSESVEYGYTF.

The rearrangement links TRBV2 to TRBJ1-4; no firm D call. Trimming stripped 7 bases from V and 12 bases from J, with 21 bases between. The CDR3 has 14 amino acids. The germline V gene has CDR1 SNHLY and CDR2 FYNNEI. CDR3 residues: CASKDAAGTIQLFF. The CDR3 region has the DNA TGTGCCAGCAAGGACGCCGCGGGAACAATTCAACTGTTTTTT.